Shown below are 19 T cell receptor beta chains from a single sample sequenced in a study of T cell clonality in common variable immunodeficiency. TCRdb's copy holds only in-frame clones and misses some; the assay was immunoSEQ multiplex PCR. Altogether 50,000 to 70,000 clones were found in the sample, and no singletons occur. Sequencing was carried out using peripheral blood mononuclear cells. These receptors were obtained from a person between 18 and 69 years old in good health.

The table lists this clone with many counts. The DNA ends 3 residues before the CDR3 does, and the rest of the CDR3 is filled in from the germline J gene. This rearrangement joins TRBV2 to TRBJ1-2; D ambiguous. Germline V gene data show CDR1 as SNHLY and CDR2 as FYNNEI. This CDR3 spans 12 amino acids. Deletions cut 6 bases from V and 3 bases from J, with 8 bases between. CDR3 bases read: TGTGCCAGCAGCCAGCTAGACTATGGC. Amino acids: CASSQLDYG. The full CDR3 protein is CASSQLDYGYTF.

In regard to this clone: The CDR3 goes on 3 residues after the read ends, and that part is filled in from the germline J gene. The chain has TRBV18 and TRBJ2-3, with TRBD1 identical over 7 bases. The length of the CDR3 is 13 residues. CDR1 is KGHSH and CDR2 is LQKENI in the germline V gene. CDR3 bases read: TGTGCCAGCTCACCCGGGACAGATGAGACG. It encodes CASSPGTDET. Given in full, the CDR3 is CASSPGTDETQYF.

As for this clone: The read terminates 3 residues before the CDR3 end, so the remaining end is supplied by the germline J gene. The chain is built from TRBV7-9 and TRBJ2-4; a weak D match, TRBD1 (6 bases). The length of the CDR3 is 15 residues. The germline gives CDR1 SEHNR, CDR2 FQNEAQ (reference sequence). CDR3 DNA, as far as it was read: TGTGCCAGCAGCTTATGGACAGAGCCTAACTATGGT. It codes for CASSLWTEPNYG. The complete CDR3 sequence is CASSLWTEPNYGQYF.

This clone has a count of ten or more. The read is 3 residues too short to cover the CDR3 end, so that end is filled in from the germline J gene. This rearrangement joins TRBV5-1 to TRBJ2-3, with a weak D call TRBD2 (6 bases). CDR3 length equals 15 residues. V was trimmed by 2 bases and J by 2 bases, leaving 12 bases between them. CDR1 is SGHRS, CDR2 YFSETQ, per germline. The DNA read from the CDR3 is TGCGCCAGCAGCTTACCCCGGGGGAACACAGATACG. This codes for CASSLPRGNTDT. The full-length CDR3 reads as CASSLPRGNTDTQYF.

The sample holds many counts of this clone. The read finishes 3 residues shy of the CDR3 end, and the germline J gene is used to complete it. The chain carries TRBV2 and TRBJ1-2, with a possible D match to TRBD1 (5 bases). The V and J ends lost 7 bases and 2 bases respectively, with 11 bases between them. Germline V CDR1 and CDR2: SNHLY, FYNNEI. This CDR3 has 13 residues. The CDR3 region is CASTEAGNYGYTF. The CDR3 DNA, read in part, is TGTGCCAGCACCGAGGCAGGGAACTATGGC.

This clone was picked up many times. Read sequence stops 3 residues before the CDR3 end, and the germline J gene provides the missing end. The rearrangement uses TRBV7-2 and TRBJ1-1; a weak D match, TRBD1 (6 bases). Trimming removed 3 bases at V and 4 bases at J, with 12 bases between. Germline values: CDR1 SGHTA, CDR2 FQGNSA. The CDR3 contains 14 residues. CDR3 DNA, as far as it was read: TGTGCCAGCAGCTTGGAAACAGGGACCACTGAA. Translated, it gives CASSLETGTTE. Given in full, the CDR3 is CASSLETGTTEAFF.

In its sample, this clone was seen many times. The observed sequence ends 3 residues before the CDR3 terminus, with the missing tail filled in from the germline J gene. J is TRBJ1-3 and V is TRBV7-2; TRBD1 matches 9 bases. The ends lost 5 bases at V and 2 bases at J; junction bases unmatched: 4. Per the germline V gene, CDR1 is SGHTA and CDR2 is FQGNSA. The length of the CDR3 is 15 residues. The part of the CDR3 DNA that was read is TGTGCCAGCAGCCCACAGGGGGCGGCTGGAAACACC. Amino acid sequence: CASSPQGAAGNT. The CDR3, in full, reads CASSPQGAAGNTIYF.

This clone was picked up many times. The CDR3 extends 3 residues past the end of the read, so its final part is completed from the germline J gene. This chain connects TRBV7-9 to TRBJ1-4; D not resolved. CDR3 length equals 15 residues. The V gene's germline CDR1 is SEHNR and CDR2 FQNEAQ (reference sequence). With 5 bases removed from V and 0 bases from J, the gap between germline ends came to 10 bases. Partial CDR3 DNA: TGTGCCAGCAGCCCCTTTACTACAACTAATGAAAAA. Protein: CASSPFTTTNEK. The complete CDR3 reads CASSPFTTTNEKLFF.

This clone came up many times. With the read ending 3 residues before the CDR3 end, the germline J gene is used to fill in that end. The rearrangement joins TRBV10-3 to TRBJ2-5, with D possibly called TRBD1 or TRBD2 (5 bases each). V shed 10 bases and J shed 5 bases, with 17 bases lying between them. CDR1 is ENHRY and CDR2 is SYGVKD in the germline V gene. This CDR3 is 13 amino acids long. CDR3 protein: CATERGVGETQYF. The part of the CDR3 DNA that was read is TGTGCCACCGAAAGGGGAGTAGGGGAGACC.

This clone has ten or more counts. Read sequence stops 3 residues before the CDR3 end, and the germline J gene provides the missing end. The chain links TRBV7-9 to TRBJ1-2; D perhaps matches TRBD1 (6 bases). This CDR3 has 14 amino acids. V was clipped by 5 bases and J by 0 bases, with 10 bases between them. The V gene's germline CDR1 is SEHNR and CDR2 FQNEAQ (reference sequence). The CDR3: CASSPGQTNYGYTF. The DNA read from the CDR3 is TGTGCCAGCAGCCCAGGACAGACTAACTATGGC.

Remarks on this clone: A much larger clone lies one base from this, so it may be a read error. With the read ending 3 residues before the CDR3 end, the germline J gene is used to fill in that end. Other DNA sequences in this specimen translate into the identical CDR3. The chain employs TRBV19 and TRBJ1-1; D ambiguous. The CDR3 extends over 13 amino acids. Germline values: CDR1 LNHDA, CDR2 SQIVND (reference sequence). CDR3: CASSGIYRGGAFF. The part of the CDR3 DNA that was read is TGTGCCAGTAGTGGTATTTATCGGGGTGGC. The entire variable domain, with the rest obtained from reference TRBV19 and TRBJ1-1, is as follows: DGGITQSPKYLFRKEGQNVTLSCEQNLNHDAMYWYRQDPGQGLRLIYYSQIVNDFQKGDIAEGYSVSREKKESFPLTVTSAQKNPTAFYLCASSGIYRGGAFFGQGTRLTVV.

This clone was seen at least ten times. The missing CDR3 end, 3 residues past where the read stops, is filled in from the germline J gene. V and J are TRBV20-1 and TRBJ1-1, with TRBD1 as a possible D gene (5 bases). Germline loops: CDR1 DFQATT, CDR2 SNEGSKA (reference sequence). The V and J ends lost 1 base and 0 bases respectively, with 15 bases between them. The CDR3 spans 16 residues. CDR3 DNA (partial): TGCAGTGCTAGAGGGGACTCCAACTCATTGAACACTGAA. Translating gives CSARGDSNSLNTE. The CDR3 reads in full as CSARGDSNSLNTEAFF.

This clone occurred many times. Partial CDR3 DNA: TGTGCCAGCACCCGGGGAGCGGAGAACTACGAG. It is translated as CASTRGAENYE. The CDR3 in its entirety is CASTRGAENYEQYF. The rearrangement uses TRBV7-9 and TRBJ2-7; D might be TRBD2 (5 bases). The missing CDR3 end, 3 residues past where the read stops, is filled in from the germline J gene. Between the trimmed V and J ends, which lost 7 bases and 3 bases, there was a span of 16 bases. Germline assignment: CDR1 SEHNR and CDR2 FQNEAQ (reference sequence). The CDR3 loop spans 14 amino acids.

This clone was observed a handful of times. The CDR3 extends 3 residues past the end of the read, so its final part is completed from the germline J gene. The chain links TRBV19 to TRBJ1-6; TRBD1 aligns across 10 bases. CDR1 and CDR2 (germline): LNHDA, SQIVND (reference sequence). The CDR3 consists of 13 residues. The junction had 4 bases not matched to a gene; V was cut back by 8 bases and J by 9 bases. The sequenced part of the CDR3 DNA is TGTGCCAGTTCCGGGACAGGGGCTTCACCC. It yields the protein CASSGTGASP. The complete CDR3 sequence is CASSGTGASPLHF.

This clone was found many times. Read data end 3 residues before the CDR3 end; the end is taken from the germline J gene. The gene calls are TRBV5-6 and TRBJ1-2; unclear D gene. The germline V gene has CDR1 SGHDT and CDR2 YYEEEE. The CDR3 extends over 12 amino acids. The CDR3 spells CASSFPAGGYTF. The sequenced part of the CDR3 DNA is TGTGCCAGCAGCTTCCCGGCGGGCGGC.

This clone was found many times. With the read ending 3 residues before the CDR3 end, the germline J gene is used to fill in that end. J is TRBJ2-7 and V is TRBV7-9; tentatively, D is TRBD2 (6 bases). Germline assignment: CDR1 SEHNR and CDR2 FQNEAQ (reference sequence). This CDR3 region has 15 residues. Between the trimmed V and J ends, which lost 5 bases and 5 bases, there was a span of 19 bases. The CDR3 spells CASSPTRDLDHEQYF. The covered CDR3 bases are TGTGCCAGCAGCCCAACCCGGGACTTAGACCACGAG. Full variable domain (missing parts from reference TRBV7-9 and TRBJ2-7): DTGVSQNPRHKITKRGQNVTFRCDPISEHNRLYWYRQTLGQGPEFLTYFQNEAQLEKSRLLSDRFSAERPKGSFSTLEIQRTEQGDSAMYLCASSPTRDLDHEQYFGPGTRLTVT.

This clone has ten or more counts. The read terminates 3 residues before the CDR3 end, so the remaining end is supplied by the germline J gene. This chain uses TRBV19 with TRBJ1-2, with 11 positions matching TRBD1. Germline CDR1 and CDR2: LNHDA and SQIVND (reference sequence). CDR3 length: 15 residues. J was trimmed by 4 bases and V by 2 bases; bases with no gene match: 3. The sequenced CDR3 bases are TGTGCCAGTAGTATAACCGGGACAGGGGGCTATGGC. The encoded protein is CASSITGTGGYG. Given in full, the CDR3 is CASSITGTGGYGYTF.

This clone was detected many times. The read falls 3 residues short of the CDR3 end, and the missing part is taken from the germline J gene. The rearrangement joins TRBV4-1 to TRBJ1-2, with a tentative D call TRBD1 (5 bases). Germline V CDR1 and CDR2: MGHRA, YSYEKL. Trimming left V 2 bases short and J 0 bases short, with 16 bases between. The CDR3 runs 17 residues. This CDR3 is CASSQPGTVSTNYGYTF. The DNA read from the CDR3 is TGCGCCAGCAGCCAACCCGGGACTGTCTCAACTAACTATGGC.

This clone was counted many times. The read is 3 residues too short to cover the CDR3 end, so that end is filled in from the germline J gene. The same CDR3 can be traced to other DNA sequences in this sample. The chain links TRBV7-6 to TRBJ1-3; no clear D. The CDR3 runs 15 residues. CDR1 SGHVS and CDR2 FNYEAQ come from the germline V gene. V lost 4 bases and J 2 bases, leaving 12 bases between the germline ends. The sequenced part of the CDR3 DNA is TGTGCCAGCAGCTCCCTCGGCGGAACTGGAAACACC. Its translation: CASSSLGGTGNT. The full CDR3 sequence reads CASSSLGGTGNTIYF.